These T cell receptor beta chains were read from a single sample in a study of spatial heterogeneity in lung cancer. One entry per CDR3 protein results from TCRdb running MiXCR on the 5' RACE reads. Of under 150,000 distinct CDR3 sequences listed, 12% are singletons. The sample in question was PBMCs, obtained at follow-up. The receptors here all came from a male donor with early-stage non-small cell lung cancer. Both conserved end residues are trimmed from each CDR3. Some rows mark clone size as missing; the rest say once, few, many or name a class of expanded clone.

j_call clone_size v_call cdr3_aa
TRBJ2-5 few TRBV5-1 ASKSLTGTGQETQY
TRBJ1-5 many TRBV27 ASSLFGYSNQPQH
TRBJ2-5 many TRBV12-3/TRBV12-4 ASSSGAQETQY
TRBJ2-2 many TRBV20-1 SASRQGGGELF
TRBJ2-2 many TRBV5-1 ASSSDTGELF
TRBJ2-5 - TRBV29-1 SVGQGRETQY
TRBJ1-6 many TRBV4-2 ASSRNTGINSPLH
TRBJ2-3 few TRBV5-1 ASSAWTNTDTQY
TRBJ2-7 - TRBV11-2 ASSLATGSPYEQY
TRBJ1-5 - TRBV6-5 ASSRGVGNQPQH
TRBJ2-1 many TRBV9 ASSLRGNSYNEQF
TRBJ2-7 few TRBV4-2 ASSQGASMGVFAYEQY
TRBJ1-2 many TRBV4-3 ASSQEQGNYGYT
TRBJ2-7 - TRBV25-1 ASSGFGTSGERY
TRBJ2-7 few TRBV9 ASSVTGFSEQY
TRBJ1-2 few TRBV10-2 ASSEWGGGYT